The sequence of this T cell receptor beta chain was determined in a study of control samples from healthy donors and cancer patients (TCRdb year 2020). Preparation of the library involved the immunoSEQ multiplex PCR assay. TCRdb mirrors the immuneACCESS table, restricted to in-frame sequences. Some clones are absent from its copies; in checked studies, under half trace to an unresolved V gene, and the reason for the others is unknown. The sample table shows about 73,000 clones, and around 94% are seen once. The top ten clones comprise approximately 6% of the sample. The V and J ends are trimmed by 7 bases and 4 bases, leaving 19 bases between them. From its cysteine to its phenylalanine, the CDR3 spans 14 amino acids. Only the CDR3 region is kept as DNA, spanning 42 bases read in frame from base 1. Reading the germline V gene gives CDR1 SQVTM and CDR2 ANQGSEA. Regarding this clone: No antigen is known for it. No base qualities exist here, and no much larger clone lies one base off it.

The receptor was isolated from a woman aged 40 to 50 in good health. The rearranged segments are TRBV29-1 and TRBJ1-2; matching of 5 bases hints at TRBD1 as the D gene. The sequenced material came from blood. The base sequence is TGCAGCGGAAGTGGAAACTCCGGGGGCTATGGCTACACCTTC. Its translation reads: CSGSGNSGGYGYTF.